One and the same sample provided the 21 T cell receptor beta chains below, sequenced in a study of identical twins. MiXCR, run by TCRdb on the 5' RACE reads, gives a single entry per CDR3 protein. The table shows a few hundred thousand distinct CDR3 sequences, with over 11% occurring only once. The sample was also linked to a second study, of yellow fever vaccine responses in identical twins.

Sequencing was carried out using CD4+ T cells sorted from blood. These receptors were taken from a young woman in good health.

The table lists this clonotype with many counts. The chain has TRBV10-3 and TRBJ2-7; D is perhaps TRBD1 or TRBD2 (7 bases each). Looked up from germline, CDR1 is ENHRY and CDR2 is SYGVKD. This CDR3 has 13 residues. With 6 bases removed from V and 5 bases from J, the gap between germline ends came to 14 bases. The CDR3 DNA reads TGTGCCATCAGCCCGGGGAGGGGGCACGAGCAGTACTTC. Translation gives CAISPGRGHEQYF.

The V call is TRBV11-2, the J call TRBJ2-1; 8 bases fit TRBD2. Germline V gene lookup returns CDR1 SGHAT and CDR2 FQNNGV. The CDR3 sequence is 15 residues long. Trimming at V came to 3 bases and at J to 1 base, leaving 2 bases not matched to a gene. Here the CDR3 DNA reads TGTGCCAGCAGCTTGAGCGGGAGATCCTACAATGAGCAGTTCTTC. Encoded protein: CASSLSGRSYNEQFF.

This clonotype was seen a handful of times. The chain couples TRBV6-2 or TRBV6-3 to TRBJ1-2; 9 bases match TRBD1. This CDR3 region has 16 residues. Germline V CDR1 and CDR2: MNHEY, SVGEGT. Unmatched junction bases numbered 11, after V lost 5 bases and J lost 4 bases. CDR3: CASSIGTGSGGYGYTF. CDR3 DNA: TGTGCCAGCAGTATTGGGACAGGGTCAGGCGGCTATGGCTACACCTTC.

This clonotype was seen a handful of times. V usage is TRBV7-2 and J usage is TRBJ2-7; D assignment may be TRBD1 or TRBD2 (5 bases each). V was shortened by 4 bases and J by 3 bases, with 13 bases between the two germline ends. From germline, CDR1 is SGHTA and CDR2 FQGNSA. This CDR3 has 14 residues. CDR3 nucleotide sequence: TGTGCCAGCAGCTCCGCCGGGACCAGCTACGAGCAGTACTTC. Translation gives CASSSAGTSYEQYF. The full variable domain, with the rest looked up from reference TRBV7-2 and TRBJ2-7, is GAGVSQSPSNKVTEKGKDVELRCDPISGHTALYWYRQSLGQGLEFLIYFQGNSAPDKSGLPSDRFSAERTGGSVSTLTIQRTQQEDSAVYLCASSSAGTSYEQYFGPGTRLTVT.

This clonotype has a handful of counts. This chain links TRBV9 with TRBJ1-2, with a possible D match to TRBD1 (6 bases). V lost 5 bases and J 2 bases, leaving 13 bases between the germline ends. The CDR3 runs 14 residues. Germline CDR1 is SGDLS and CDR2 is YYNGEE. The CDR3 reads CASRASGQNYGYTF. CDR3 in DNA: TGTGCCAGCAGAGCCTCTGGACAGAACTATGGCTACACCTTC. Complete variable domain (other parts from reference TRBV9 and TRBJ1-2): DSGVTQTPKHLITATGQRVTLRCSPRSGDLSVYWYQQSLDQGLQFLIQYYNGEERAKGNILERFSAQQFPDLHSELNLSSLELGDSALYFCASRASGQNYGYTFGSGTRLTVV.

This clonotype was counted a few times. The J gene is TRBJ2-7, the V gene TRBV20-1; 8 nucleotides align to TRBD2. Trimming cost V 5 bases and J 0 bases; bases outside gene matches: 9. Germline loops: CDR1 DFQATT, CDR2 SNEGSKA (reference sequence). This CDR3 contains 15 residues. This chain's CDR3 is CSAAMGGGSSYEQYF. Here the CDR3 DNA reads TGCAGTGCTGCGATGGGCGGGGGGAGCTCCTACGAGCAGTACTTC.

The genes are TRBV11-2 and TRBJ2-2; a weak D match, TRBD1 (6 bases). Trimming took 5 bases from V and 3 from J, leaving 13 bases between them. Germline V lookup: CDR1 SGHAT, CDR2 FQNNGV. The CDR3 totals 15 residues. The CDR3: CASSPRDTYTGELFF. CDR3 sequence (DNA): TGTGCCAGCAGCCCTCGGGACACTTACACCGGGGAGCTGTTTTTT. Variable domain in full (rest from reference TRBV11-2 and TRBJ2-2): EAGVAQSPRYKIIEKRQSVAFWCNPISGHATLYWYQQILGQGPKLLIQFQNNGVVDDSQLPKDRFSAERLKGVDSTLKIQPAKLEDSAVYLCASSPRDTYTGELFFGEGSRLTVL.

The chain uses TRBV5-4 and TRBJ2-1; weak D call: TRBD2 (7 bases). Germline assignment: CDR1 SGHNT and CDR2 YYREEE (reference sequence). V was pared by 9 bases and J by 5 bases, with 15 bases between. The CDR3 is 13 amino acids. CDR3 coding DNA: TGTGCCACCACGGGGGGCGGGAACAATGAGCAGTTCTTC. Its translation is CATTGGGNNEQFF.

The rearrangement joins TRBV20-1 to TRBJ2-1; D is perhaps TRBD1 or TRBD2 (5 bases each). CDR1 is DFQATT, CDR2 SNEGSKA, per germline (reference sequence). Trimming pared 3 bases from V and 5 bases from J, leaving 20 bases between. This CDR3 comprises 16 residues. CDR3 residues: CSARKQGPGLHNEQFF. The CDR3 coding sequence is TGCAGTGCTAGGAAGCAGGGTCCGGGGTTGCACAATGAGCAGTTCTTC.

The genes are TRBV5-1 and TRBJ2-1, with a possible D match to TRBD2 (6 bases). CDR1 is SGHRS and CDR2 is YFSETQ in the germline V gene. This CDR3 contains 16 residues. The V gene lost 0 bases and the J gene lost 4 bases, with 14 bases spanning the gap. The CDR3 DNA reads as TGCGCCAGCAGCTTGGCCGAAAGCGGGTTATACAATGAGCAGTTCTTC. This codes for CASSLAESGLYNEQFF.

The chain uses TRBV11-1 and TRBJ2-3; 9 bases align to TRBD2. Trimming cost V 0 bases and J 0 bases; bases outside gene matches: 7. This CDR3 contains 18 residues. Germline V gives CDR1 SGHAT, CDR2 FQDESV (reference sequence). This CDR3 is CASSLARASGVSTDTQYF. CDR3 DNA sequence: TGTGCCAGCAGCTTAGCCCGAGCTAGCGGGGTAAGCACAGATACGCAGTATTTT.

This clonotype was found many times. The V gene is TRBV10-3, the J gene TRBJ2-3; TRBD2 is a possible D gene (5 bases). Trimming stripped 3 bases from V and 0 bases from J, with 10 bases between. The CDR3 contains 15 residues. Germline V gene lookup returns CDR1 ENHRY and CDR2 SYGVKD. Here the CDR3 DNA reads TGTGCCATCAGTGATGGAGGCCCCAGCACAGATACGCAGTATTTT. Translation: CAISDGGPSTDTQYF.

This sequence joins TRBV7-9 and TRBJ1-1; 7 bases are a match to TRBD1. The CDR3 consists of 13 residues. Germline lookup yields CDR1 SEHNR and CDR2 FQNEAQ (reference sequence). V shed 5 bases, J shed 4 bases, and the junction held 4 bases outside the gene matches. CDR3 DNA: TGTGCCAGCAGCCGGGACAGCCCCACTGAAGCTTTCTTT. Translated: CASSRDSPTEAFF.

This clonotype was picked up many times. V gene TRBV29-1 combines with J gene TRBJ2-3, with 10 nucleotides matching TRBD2. Germline V gene data show CDR1 as SQVTM and CDR2 as ANQGSEA. J gave up 0 bases and V 4 bases, and 4 bases lay outside the gene matches. The CDR3 runs 15 residues. This CDR3 is CSVVSSGSSTDTQYF. CDR3 nucleotide sequence: TGCAGCGTTGTGTCTAGCGGGAGTAGCACAGATACGCAGTATTTT.

The V and J genes are TRBV25-1 and TRBJ2-3, with D unresolved. The CDR3 is 14 residues long. Trimming left V 1 base short and J 6 bases short, with 11 bases between. CDR1 is MGHDK and CDR2 is SYGVNS in the germline V gene. CDR3 sequence (DNA): TGTGCCAGCAGTGAATTTAAGGAGTGGGATACGCAGTATTTT. The encoded protein is CASSEFKEWDTQYF.

This clonotype was observed a few times. The rearrangement joins TRBV20-1 to TRBJ2-7; 8 bases line up with TRBD2. V lost 1 base and J lost 6; bases outside the gene matches: 11. This CDR3 is 15 amino acids long. Germline V gene lookup returns CDR1 DFQATT and CDR2 SNEGSKA (reference sequence). The CDR3 sequence is CSARGRTSLSSEQYF. CDR3 in DNA: TGCAGTGCTAGAGGGCGGACTAGCCTGTCTAGCGAGCAGTACTTC.

Here the CDR3 reads CASSPGTGGGYEQYF. Here the CDR3 DNA reads TGCGCCAGCAGCCCGGGGACAGGGGGCGGATACGAGCAGTACTTC. The J gene is TRBJ2-7, the V gene TRBV5-1; 12 nucleotides line up with TRBD1. The germline V gene has CDR1 SGHRS and CDR2 YFSETQ. V trimming: 4 bases; J trimming: 4 bases; junction bases outside the gene matches: 6. The CDR3 runs to 15 residues.

V is TRBV7-6 and J is TRBJ1-5; no firm D call. Trimming shortened V by 1 base and J by 6 bases, and 7 bases separated the two germline ends. This CDR3 contains 13 residues. CDR1 is SGHVS and CDR2 is FNYEAQ in the germline V gene. The CDR3 protein is CASSLEAGQPQHF. CDR3 coding DNA: TGTGCCAGCAGCTTAGAGGCGGGTCAGCCCCAGCATTTT.

This clonotype came up a few times. The chain combines TRBV29-1 with TRBJ2-5, with D possibly matching TRBD2 (5 bases). V was trimmed by 2 bases and J by 1 base, leaving 8 bases between them. Germline V gene sequence: CDR1 SQVTM, CDR2 ANQGSEA. The CDR3 has 13 residues. The CDR3 spells CSVENGVQETQYF. The CDR3 DNA follows: TGCAGCGTTGAAAACGGGGTCCAAGAGACCCAGTACTTC.

This clonotype has more than one count but fewer than ten. V and J are TRBV7-8 and TRBJ1-5, with unresolved D. The CDR3 has 17 amino acids. The V gene lost 5 bases and the J gene lost 3 bases, with 20 bases spanning the gap. Per germline, CDR1 SGHVS and CDR2 FQNEAQ. CDR3 residues: CASSPRLGINANQPQHF. The DNA of the CDR3 is TGTGCCAGCAGCCCGCGTTTAGGGATTAATGCCAATCAGCCCCAGCATTTT.

The chain is built from TRBV20-1 and TRBJ2-5, with 8 bases lining up with TRBD2. Germline V gene sequence: CDR1 DFQATT, CDR2 SNEGSKA (reference sequence). This CDR3 region has 16 residues. CDR3: CSATVSGGPGQETQYF. CDR3 nucleotide sequence: TGCAGCGCGACCGTGTCGGGAGGGCCGGGACAAGAGACCCAGTACTTC.